A selection of T cell receptor beta chains follows, all from one sample in a study of prognosis after radiotherapy for stage I lung cancer. TCRdb re-analysed the multiplex PCR reads in MiXCR, keeping a single row per CDR3 protein. The repertoire holds some 38,000 distinct CDR3 sequences, with less than 25% as singletons. The specimen was PBMCs, collected before or after stereotactic body radiation therapy (not recorded which). Every receptor here comes from a donor aged 50 or older with non-small cell lung cancer. Each CDR3 is given with its conserved first and last residue. The order of the fields is clone size, J gene, V gene, D gene, CDR3 DNA, CDR3 protein. A D gene is named only where the DNA matches it firmly. Clone size appears in some rows only: once, few, many, or a class for an expanded clone.

clone size: many
J gene: TRBJ1-2
V gene: TRBV29-1
D gene: NA
CDR3 DNA: TGCAGCGTTGAACGGGGGGCCGGATTTGGCTACACCTTC
CDR3 protein: CSVERGAGFGYTF

clone size: many
J gene: TRBJ2-7
V gene: TRBV30
D gene: NA
CDR3 DNA: TGTGCCGCTCATTCAGGGGGGTCAGCTAAACATTTCGGATACGAGCAGTACTTC
CDR3 protein: CAAHSGGSAKHFGYEQYF

clone size: many
J gene: TRBJ2-3
V gene: TRBV19
D gene: TRBD2
CDR3 DNA: TGTGCCAGTAGCCCATTCGCAGCGGGAGACACAGATACGCAGTATTTT
CDR3 protein: CASSPFAAGDTDTQYF

clone size: many
J gene: TRBJ1-6
V gene: TRBV28
D gene: NA
CDR3 DNA: TGTGCCAGCCAACTTTCCAGGCCCTATAATTCACCCCTCCACTTT
CDR3 protein: CASQLSRPYNSPLHF

clone size: NA
J gene: TRBJ1-2
V gene: TRBV6-1
D gene: NA
CDR3 DNA: TGTGCCAGCAGTGGCCTGGGTGTAGTGGCACAGAACTATGGCTACACCTTC
CDR3 protein: CASSGLGVVAQNYGYTF

clone size: medium-sized
J gene: TRBJ2-2
V gene: TRBV5-1
D gene: TRBD1
CDR3 DNA: TGCGCCAGCAGCGCGGGGACAGGCATCACCGGGGAGCTGTTTTTT
CDR3 protein: CASSAGTGITGELFF

clone size: many
J gene: TRBJ1-5
V gene: TRBV27
D gene: NA
CDR3 DNA: TGTGCCAGCAGTTCCCAGGGATATCAGCCCCAGCATTTT
CDR3 protein: CASSSQGYQPQHF

clone size: many
J gene: TRBJ2-3
V gene: TRBV6-2/TRBV6-3
D gene: TRBD1
CDR3 DNA: TGTGCCAGCACTACCGACAGGGGAGTCACAGATACGCAGTATTTT
CDR3 protein: CASTTDRGVTDTQYF

clone size: many
J gene: TRBJ1-4
V gene: TRBV7-8
D gene: NA
CDR3 DNA: TGTGCCAGCAGCTTAGAACTTAATGAAAAACTGTTTTTT
CDR3 protein: CASSLELNEKLFF

clone size: many
J gene: TRBJ1-2
V gene: TRBV29-1
D gene: NA
CDR3 DNA: TGCACGGCGGGCAGCTATGGCTACACCTTC
CDR3 protein: CTAGSYGYTF

clone size: many
J gene: TRBJ1-4
V gene: TRBV7-2
D gene: TRBD1
CDR3 DNA: TGTGCCAGCAACAGGGGGCTGGGGAATGAAAAACTGTTTTTT
CDR3 protein: CASNRGLGNEKLFF

clone size: many
J gene: TRBJ1-6
V gene: TRBV30
D gene: NA
CDR3 DNA: TGTGCCTGGAGCTCAAGGGGGGGGTATAATTCACCCCTCCACTTT
CDR3 protein: CAWSSRGGYNSPLHF